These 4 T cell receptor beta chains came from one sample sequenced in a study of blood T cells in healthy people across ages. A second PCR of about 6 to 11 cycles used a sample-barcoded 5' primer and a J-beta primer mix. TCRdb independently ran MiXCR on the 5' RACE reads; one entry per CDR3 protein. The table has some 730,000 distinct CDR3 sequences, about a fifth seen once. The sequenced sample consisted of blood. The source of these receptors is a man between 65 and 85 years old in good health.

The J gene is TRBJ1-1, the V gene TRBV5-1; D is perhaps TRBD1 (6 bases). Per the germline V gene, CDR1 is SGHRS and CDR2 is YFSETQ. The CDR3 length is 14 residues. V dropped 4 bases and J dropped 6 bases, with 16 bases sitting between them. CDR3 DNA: TGCGCCAGCAGCCCCCGGGACATAGTTCCTGAAGCTTTCTTT. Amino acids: CASSPRDIVPEAFF. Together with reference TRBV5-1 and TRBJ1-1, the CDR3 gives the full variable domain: KAGVTQTPRYLIKTRGQQVTLSCSPISGHRSVSWYQQTPGQGLQFLFEYFSETQRNKGNFPGRFSGRQFSNSRSEMNVSTLELGDSALYLCASSPRDIVPEAFFGQGTRLTVV.

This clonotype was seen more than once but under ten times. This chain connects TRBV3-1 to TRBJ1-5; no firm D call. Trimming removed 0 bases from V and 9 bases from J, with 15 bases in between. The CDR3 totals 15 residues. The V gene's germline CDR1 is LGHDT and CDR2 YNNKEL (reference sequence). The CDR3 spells CASSQDRAAPGPQHF. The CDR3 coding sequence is TGTGCCAGCAGCCAAGATCGGGCGGCTCCGGGGCCCCAGCATTTT.

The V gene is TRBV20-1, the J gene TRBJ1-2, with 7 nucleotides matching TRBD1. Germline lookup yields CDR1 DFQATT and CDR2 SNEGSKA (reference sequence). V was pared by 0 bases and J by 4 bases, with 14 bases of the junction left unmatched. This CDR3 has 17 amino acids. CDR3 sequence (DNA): TGCAGTGCTAGAGACCGGGACAGTGTCTTACCGGGCTATGGCTACACCTTC. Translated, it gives CSARDRDSVLPGYGYTF.

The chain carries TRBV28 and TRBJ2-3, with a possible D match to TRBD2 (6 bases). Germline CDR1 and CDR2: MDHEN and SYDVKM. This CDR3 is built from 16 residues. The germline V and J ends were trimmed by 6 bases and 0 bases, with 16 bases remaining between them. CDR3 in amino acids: CASSPPEGTSTDTQYF. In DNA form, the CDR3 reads TGTGCCAGCAGCCCCCCGGAGGGGACTAGCACAGATACGCAGTATTTT.